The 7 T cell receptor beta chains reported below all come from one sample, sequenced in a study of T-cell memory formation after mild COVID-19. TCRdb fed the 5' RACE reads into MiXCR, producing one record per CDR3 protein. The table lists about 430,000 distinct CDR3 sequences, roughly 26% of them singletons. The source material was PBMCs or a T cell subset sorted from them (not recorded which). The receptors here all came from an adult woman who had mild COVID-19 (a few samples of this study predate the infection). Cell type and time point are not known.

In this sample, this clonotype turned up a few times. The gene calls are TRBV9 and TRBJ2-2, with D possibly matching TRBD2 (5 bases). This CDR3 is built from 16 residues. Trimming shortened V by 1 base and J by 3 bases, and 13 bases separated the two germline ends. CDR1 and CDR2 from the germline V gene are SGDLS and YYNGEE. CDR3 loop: CASSVRLTGDTGELFF. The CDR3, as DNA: TGTGCCAGCAGCGTACGATTGACCGGGGACACCGGGGAGCTGTTTTTT.

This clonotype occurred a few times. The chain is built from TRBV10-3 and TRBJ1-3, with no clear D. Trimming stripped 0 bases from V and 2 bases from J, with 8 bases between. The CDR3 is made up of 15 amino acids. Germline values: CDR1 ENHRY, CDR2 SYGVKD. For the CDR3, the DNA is TGTGCCATCAGTGAGTCGTCAGTCCCTGGAAACACCATATATTTT. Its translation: CAISESSVPGNTIYF.

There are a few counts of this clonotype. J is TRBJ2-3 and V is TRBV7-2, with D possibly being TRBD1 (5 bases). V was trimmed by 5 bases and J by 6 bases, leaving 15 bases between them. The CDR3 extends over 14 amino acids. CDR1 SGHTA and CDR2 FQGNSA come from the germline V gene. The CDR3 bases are TGTGCCAGCAGCCACCAAGGCAACAGGGATACGCAGTATTTT. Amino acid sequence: CASSHQGNRDTQYF.

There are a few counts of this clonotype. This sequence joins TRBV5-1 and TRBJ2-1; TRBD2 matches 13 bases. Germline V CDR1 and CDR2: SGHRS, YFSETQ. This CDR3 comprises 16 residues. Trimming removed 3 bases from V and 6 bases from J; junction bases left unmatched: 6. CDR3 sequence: CASSSSTSGRPNEQFF. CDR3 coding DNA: TGCGCCAGCAGCTCCTCGACTAGCGGGAGGCCCAATGAGCAGTTCTTC. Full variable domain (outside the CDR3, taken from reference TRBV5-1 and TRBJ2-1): KAGVTQTPRYLIKTRGQQVTLSCSPISGHRSVSWYQQTPGQGLQFLFEYFSETQRNKGNFPGRFSGRQFSNSRSEMNVSTLELGDSALYLCASSSSTSGRPNEQFFGPGTRLTVL.

CDR3 residues: CASSSLQDSSHEQFF. CDR3 DNA: TGTGCCAGCAGTTCGTTACAGGACTCCTCCCATGAGCAGTTCTTC. The J gene is TRBJ2-1, the V gene TRBV27; D could derive from TRBD1 or TRBD2 (5 bases each). Germline V CDR1 and CDR2: MNHEY, SMNVEV (reference sequence). The CDR3 has 15 amino acids. Trimming pared 4 bases from V and 8 bases from J, leaving 18 bases between.

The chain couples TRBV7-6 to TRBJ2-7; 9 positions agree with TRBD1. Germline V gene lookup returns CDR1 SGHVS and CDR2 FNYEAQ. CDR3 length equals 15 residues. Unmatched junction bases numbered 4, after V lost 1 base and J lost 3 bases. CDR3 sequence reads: CASSLDPGQGYEQYF. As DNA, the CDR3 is TGTGCCAGCAGCTTAGACCCGGGACAGGGCTACGAGCAGTACTTC. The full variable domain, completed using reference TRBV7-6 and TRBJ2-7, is GAGVSQSPRYKVTKRGQDVALRCDPISGHVSLYWYRQALGQGPEFLTYFNYEAQQDKSGLPNDRFSAERPEGSISTLTIQRTEQRDSAMYRCASSLDPGQGYEQYFGPGTRLTVT.

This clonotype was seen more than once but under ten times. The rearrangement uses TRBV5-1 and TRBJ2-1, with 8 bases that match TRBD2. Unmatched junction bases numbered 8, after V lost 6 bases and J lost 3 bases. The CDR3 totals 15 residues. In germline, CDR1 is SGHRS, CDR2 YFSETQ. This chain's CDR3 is CASTNSGGLYNEQFF. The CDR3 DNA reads TGCGCCAGCACCAACAGCGGGGGACTCTACAATGAGCAGTTCTTC.